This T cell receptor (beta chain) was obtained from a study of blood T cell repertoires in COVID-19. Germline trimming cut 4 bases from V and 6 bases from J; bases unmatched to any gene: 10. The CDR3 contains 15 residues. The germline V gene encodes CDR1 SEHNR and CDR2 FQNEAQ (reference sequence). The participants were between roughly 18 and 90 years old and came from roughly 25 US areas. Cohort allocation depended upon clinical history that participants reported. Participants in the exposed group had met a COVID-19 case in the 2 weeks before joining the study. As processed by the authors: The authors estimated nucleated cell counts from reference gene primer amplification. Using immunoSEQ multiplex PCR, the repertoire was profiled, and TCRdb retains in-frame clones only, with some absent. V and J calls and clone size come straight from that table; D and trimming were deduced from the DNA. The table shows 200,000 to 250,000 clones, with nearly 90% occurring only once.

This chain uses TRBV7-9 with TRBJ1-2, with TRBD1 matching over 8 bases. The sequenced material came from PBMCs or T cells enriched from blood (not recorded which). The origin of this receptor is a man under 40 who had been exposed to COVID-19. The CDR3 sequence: CASSWGDRPSDGYTF. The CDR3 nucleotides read TGTGCCAGCAGCTGGGGGGACAGGCCGTCGGATGGCTACACCTTC.